These 7 T cell receptor beta chains were all obtained from the same sample, sequenced in a study of OX40 agonist ivuxolimab in advanced cancers. Only in-frame clones appear in the TCRdb table, and some are missing; sequencing was by immunoSEQ multiplex PCR. Altogether about 17,000 clones are present, roughly 84% being singletons, with the ten largest covering less than 30%. This specimen consisted of CD4+ or CD8+ T cells sorted from blood, obtained in a trial of the OX40 agonist ivuxolimab. Every receptor here comes from an adult with an advanced solid tumor such as melanoma, head and neck, liver or kidney cancer.

This chain connects TRBV29-1 to TRBJ2-7; 12 bases align to TRBD1. This CDR3 has 12 amino acids. Germline trimming cut 6 bases from V and 5 bases from J; bases unmatched to any gene: 2. CDR1 is SQVTM and CDR2 is ANQGSEA in the germline V gene. The DNA for the CDR3 is TGCAGCGTCAGGGACAGGGGGCACGAGCAGTACTTC. This gives the protein CSVRDRGHEQYF.

There are a few counts of this clone. The chain recombines TRBV29-1 with TRBJ2-1; 8 bases are shared with TRBD1. V trimming: 7 bases; J trimming: 0 bases; junction bases outside the gene matches: 2. Germline assignment: CDR1 SQVTM and CDR2 ANQGSEA. This CDR3 has 13 amino acids. CDR3 in DNA: TGCAGCGCCACAGGGGGCTCCTACAATGAGCAGTTCTTC. Amino acid sequence: CSATGGSYNEQFF.

Only a few counts were recorded for this clone. The rearrangement uses TRBV5-4 and TRBJ1-6; the D gene is possibly TRBD1 (6 bases). From germline, CDR1 is SGHNT and CDR2 YYREEE (reference sequence). CDR3 length equals 14 residues. Trimming stripped 3 bases from V and 8 bases from J, with 12 bases between. The CDR3 is CASSYRGRHSPLHF. The CDR3 DNA sequence: TGTGCCAGCAGCTACCGGGGGCGGCATTCACCCCTCCACTTT.

This chain joins TRBV15 and TRBJ1-5; tentatively, D is TRBD1 (6 bases). CDR1 LNHNV and CDR2 YYDKDF come from the germline V gene (reference sequence). This CDR3 has 15 residues. The V end was cut by 5 bases, the J end by 4 bases, with 15 bases between. The CDR3 spells CATSGQWTDNQPQHF. CDR3 nucleotide sequence: TGTGCCACCAGCGGCCAATGGACAGATAATCAGCCCCAGCATTTT.

The J gene is TRBJ1-5, the V gene TRBV7-2, with TRBD1 matching 10 bases. The trim removed 2 bases at V and 6 bases at J, leaving 7 bases unmatched. This CDR3 has 16 amino acids. Germline CDR1 SGHTA, CDR2 FQGNSA. This CDR3 reads CASSLWGQGNFQPQHF. As DNA, the CDR3 is TGTGCCAGCAGCTTATGGGGACAGGGGAATTTTCAGCCCCAGCATTTT. The full variable domain, its missing parts supplied by reference TRBV7-2 and TRBJ1-5, is GAGVSQSPSNKVTEKGKDVELRCDPISGHTALYWYRQSLGQGLEFLIYFQGNSAPDKSGLPSDRFSAERTGGSVSTLTIQRTQQEDSAVYLCASSLWGQGNFQPQHFGDGTRLSIL.

The chain employs TRBV5-6 and TRBJ1-2, with a weak D call TRBD1 (5 bases). This CDR3 contains 16 residues. The V end was cut by 0 bases, the J end by 1 base, with 13 bases between. Germline CDR1 SGHDT, CDR2 YYEEEE. The chain's CDR3 is CASSLGLGAHNYGYTF. CDR3 DNA sequence: TGTGCCAGCAGCTTGGGATTAGGGGCCCATAACTATGGCTACACCTTC.

Only a few counts were recorded for this clone. This sequence joins TRBV6-5 and TRBJ1-2; D might be TRBD1 (6 bases). The germline gives CDR1 MNHEY, CDR2 SVGAGI. Trimming took off 2 bases at V and 4 bases at J, with 11 bases between the two ends. The CDR3 runs to 14 residues. CDR3 residues: CASSYAGAGYGYTF. For the CDR3, the DNA is TGTGCCAGCAGTTACGCGGGGGCCGGCTATGGCTACACCTTC.